The source of this T cell receptor (beta chain) is a study of beta chain features in type 1 diabetes. What was sequenced were expressed TCRB transcripts, since all of the isolated RNA had been reverse transcribed. Profiled with immunoSEQ multiplex PCR; TCRdb holds only in-frame clones, not every one. Of 200,000 to 250,000 clones in the sample, approximately 11% were seen once. This clone occurred a few times. The ends were cut back, 5 bases at V and 1 base at J, with 8 bases in the middle. Germline lookup yields CDR1 MNHNS and CDR2 SASEGT. The CDR3 totals 13 residues. The chain carries TRBV6-1 and TRBJ2-5, with a possible D match to TRBD2 (5 bases). The sequence derives from a man aged 18 to 29 in good health. Sequences were obtained from central memory CD4+ T cells from blood. CDR3 sequence: CASSRDLQETQYF. The CDR3 nucleotides read TGTGCCAGCAGTCGGGATCTCCAAGAGACCCAGTACTTC.